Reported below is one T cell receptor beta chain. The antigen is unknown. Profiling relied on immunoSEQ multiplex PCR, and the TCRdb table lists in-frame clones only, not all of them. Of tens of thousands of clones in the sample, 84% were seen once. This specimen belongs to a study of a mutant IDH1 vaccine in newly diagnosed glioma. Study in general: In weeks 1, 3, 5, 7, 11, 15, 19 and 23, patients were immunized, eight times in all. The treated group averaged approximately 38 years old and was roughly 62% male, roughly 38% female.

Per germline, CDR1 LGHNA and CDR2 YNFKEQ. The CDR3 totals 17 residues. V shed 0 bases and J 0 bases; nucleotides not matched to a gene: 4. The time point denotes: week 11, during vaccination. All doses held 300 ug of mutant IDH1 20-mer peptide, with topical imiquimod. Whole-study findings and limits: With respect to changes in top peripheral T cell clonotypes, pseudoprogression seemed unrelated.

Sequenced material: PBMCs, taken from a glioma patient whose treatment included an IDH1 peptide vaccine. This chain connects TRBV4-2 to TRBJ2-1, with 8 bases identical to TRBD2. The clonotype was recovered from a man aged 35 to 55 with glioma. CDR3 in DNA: TGTGCCAGCAGCCAAGATTTAGCGGGGTTCTCCTACAATGAGCAGTTCTTC. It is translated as CASSQDLAGFSYNEQFF.